This TCR beta chain was observed in a study of T-cell memory formation after mild COVID-19. Overall study: Largely donor-specific sequence clusters came from two donors.

The germline CDR1 and CDR2 sequences are KGHSH and LQKENI. V shed 3 bases and J shed 0 bases, with 5 bases lying between them. The CDR3 extends over 13 amino acids. Ten or more counts support this clonotype. MiXCR was run by TCRdb on the 5' RACE reads, yielding one entry per CDR3 protein. Here the sample spans 450,000 to 700,000 distinct CDR3 sequences, approximately 18% being singletons. The receptor's source is an adult woman who had mild COVID-19 (a few samples of this study predate the infection). Cell type and time point are not known. This rearrangement joins TRBV18 to TRBJ1-1; D gene uncertain. The sample comprised PBMCs or a T cell subset sorted from them (not recorded which). For the CDR3, the DNA is TGTGCCAGCTCACCGGGAATGAACACTGAAGCTTTCTTT. It codes for CASSPGMNTEAFF.